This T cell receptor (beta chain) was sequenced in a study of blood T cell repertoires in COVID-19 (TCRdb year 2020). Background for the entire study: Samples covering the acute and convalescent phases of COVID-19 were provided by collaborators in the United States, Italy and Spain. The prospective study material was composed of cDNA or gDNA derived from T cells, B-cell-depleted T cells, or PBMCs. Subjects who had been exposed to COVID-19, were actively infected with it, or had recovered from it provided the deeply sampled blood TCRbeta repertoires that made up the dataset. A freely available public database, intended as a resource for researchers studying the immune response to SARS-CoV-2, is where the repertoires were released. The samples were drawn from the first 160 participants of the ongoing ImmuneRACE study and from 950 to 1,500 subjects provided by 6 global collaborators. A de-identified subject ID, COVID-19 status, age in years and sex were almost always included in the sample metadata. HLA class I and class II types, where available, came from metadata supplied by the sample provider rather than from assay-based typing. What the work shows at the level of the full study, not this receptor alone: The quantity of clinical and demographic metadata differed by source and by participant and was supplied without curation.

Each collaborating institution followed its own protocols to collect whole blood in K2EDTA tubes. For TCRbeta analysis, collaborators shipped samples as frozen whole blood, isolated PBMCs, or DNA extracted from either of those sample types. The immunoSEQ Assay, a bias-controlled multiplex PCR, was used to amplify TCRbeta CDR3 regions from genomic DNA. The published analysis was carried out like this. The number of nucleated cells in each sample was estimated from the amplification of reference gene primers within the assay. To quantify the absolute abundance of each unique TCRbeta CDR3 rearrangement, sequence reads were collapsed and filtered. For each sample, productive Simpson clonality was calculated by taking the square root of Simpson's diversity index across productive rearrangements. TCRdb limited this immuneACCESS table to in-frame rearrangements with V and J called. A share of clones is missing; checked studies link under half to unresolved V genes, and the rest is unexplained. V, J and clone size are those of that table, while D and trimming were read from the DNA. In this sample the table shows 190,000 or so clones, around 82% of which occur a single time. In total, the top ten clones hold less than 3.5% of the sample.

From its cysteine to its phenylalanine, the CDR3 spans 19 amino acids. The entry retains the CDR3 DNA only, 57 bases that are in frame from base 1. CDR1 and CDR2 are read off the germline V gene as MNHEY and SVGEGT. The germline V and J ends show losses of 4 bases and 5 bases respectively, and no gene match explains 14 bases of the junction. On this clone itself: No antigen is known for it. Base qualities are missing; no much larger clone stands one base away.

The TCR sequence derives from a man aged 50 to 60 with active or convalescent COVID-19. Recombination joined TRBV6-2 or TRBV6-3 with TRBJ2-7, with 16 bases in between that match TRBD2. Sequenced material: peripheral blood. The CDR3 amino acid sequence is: CASSLDPPGLAGGMNEQYF. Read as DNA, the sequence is TGTGCCAGCAGTTTAGACCCGCCGGGACTAGCGGGAGGGATGAACGAGCAGTACTTC.